This T cell receptor beta chain was identified during a study of early T cells in non-severe SARS-CoV-2 infection. On the study more broadly: Sequencing targeted bulk RNA from unsorted whole blood, leaving chains unpaired.

This clonotype was seen at least ten times. No antigen is known for it. Researchers attached unique molecular identifiers to individual cDNA molecules. TCRdb ran MiXCR on the 5' RACE reads and lists one entry per CDR3 protein. The sample consists of some 34,000 distinct CDR3 sequences, 4% to 5% of them appearing once. The CDR3 sequence is 14 residues long. The germline V gene encodes CDR1 KGHSH and CDR2 LQKENI. V dropped 2 bases and J dropped 5 bases, with 9 bases sitting between them. Whole-study findings and limits: CD4 and private specificities were missed by VDJdb matching, which favored anti-spike CD8 responses.

The material sequenced was whole blood. The chain recombines TRBV18 with TRBJ2-2; tentatively, D is TRBD1 or TRBD2 (5 bases each). This clonotype was sampled from an adult who was a healthcare worker with PCR-confirmed SARS-CoV-2 infection or an uninfected control (not recorded which). The CDR3 spells CASSPFEGTGELFF. CDR3 bases: TGTGCCAGCTCACCATTTGAGGGGACCGGGGAGCTGTTTTTT.